This TCR beta chain appears in the sequencing data of a study of beta chain features in type 1 diabetes (dated by TCRdb to 2016 to 2018). For the wider study: No differences in mean age, gender distribution, total cell number or subset yield were found between patients and healthy donors. A total of some 100,000,000 sorted cells were examined across all samples, and a strong correlation was observed between cell number per subset and RNA yield. The study compared TCRB repertoires of sorted circulating CD4+ T cell subsets between recently diagnosed type 1 diabetes patients and matched healthy donors. Regulatory and stem cell-like memory subsets were isolated from only 8 patients and about eight healthy donors, whereas naive and central memory subsets came from all 30 or so donors. Results and caveats for the whole study, not just this receptor: Sequencing cDNA rather than genomic DNA could over-represent highly expressing activated cells, although activation and CD3 levels did not differ between groups. Because small numbers of individuals were included in the HLA sub-analyses, any influence of HLA type on TCRB rearrangement was left unresolved. Type 1 diabetes patients showed a moderate but significant shortening of TCRB CDR3 length in all four CD4+ subsets. Fewer insertions and more nucleotide deletions at VDJ recombination sites were observed in patients with type 1 diabetes, implying thymic rearrangement abnormalities. Shorter templates might be favored by PCR, yet because patient and control samples were amplified and corrected together, any such skew would affect both groups equally. The naive, central memory and regulatory TCRB repertoires appeared to resemble one another more closely among patients than among healthy donors.

From each donor, a single peripheral blood sample of around 120 mL on average was drawn into heparinised tubes. A BD FACSAria II and a panel including CD45RO, CCR7, CD25, CD127, CD95 and CD27 were used to sort naive, central memory, regulatory and stem cell-like memory CD4+ T cells. Purity was above 98% for every sorted population. Right away, PBMCs were isolated by Lymphoprep density gradient centrifugation and were stained directly, with no culture step. Samples were stained and sorted in pairs, with one healthy donor and one patient per experiment, so that batch effects were minimized. The entire isolated RNA was reverse transcribed using the High Capacity cDNA Reverse Transcription Kit, and thus expressed TCRB transcripts were sequenced. Naive, central memory and regulatory T cell samples underwent deep immunoSEQ sequencing, averaging approximately 3.3 million total reads per sample. Sorted cells were lysed in RLT buffer, and RNA was extracted using DNase-treated RNeasy Micro or Mini kits according to cell number. Each cell subset was processed on its own to prevent cross-contamination, while patient and healthy donor samples were processed together. The immunoSEQ multiplex PCR was used to amplify TCRB sequences from cDNA, yielding 87-bp fragments that span the CDR3 region. Amplicons were sequenced on the Illumina HiSeq platform. The paper's processing steps were these. Synthetic template baselines were used to correct PCR bias computationally, reads within Hamming distance 2 were collapsed, and singletons that could not be merged were discarded. Reads were aligned against IMGT so that V, D and J genes, CDR3 length and insertions or deletions at six rearrangement sites could be assigned. Within each subset, clonotype counts were normalized to the number of sorted cells before true diversity and Gini coefficients were calculated with the tcR R package. Repertoire sharing was quantified using the overlap coefficient calculated on TCRB nucleotide sequences. Out-of-frame TCRB sequences from naive cells were analyzed to stand in for the pre-selection repertoire. This immuneACCESS table, as held by TCRdb, lists in-frame sequences with V and J called but not all clones. Of the missing ones, under half trace to an unresolved V gene in checked studies; the others have no known cause. V, J and clone size derive from that table, while D and trimming were established from the DNA sequence. Within this sample are roughly 260,000 clones, with roughly a tenth of them counted one time only. In total, the top ten clones hold more than 0.015% of the sample.

Trimming takes 4 bases off V and 5 bases off J; junction bases not matched to a gene: 13. Reading the germline V gene gives CDR1 SGDLS and CDR2 YYNGEE. Including cysteine and phenylalanine, the CDR3 has 16 amino acids. Only the CDR3 DNA stays, 48 bases, in frame from base 1. This clone came up a few times. Its binding antigen is unknown. There are no base qualities to consult, and no much larger clone falls within one base. The sequence came from a man under 40 with type 1 diabetes. The V and J segments used are TRBV9 and TRBJ2-5, with 8 bases aligning to TRBD1. The sample comprised naive CD4+ T cells from blood. The meaning of the sample's cell subset or site label: true naive CD4+ T cells. The CDR3 loop reads CASSSDYQGAWETQYF. The nucleotide sequence is TGTGCCAGCAGCTCAGACTACCAGGGGGCTTGGGAGACCCAGTACTTC.